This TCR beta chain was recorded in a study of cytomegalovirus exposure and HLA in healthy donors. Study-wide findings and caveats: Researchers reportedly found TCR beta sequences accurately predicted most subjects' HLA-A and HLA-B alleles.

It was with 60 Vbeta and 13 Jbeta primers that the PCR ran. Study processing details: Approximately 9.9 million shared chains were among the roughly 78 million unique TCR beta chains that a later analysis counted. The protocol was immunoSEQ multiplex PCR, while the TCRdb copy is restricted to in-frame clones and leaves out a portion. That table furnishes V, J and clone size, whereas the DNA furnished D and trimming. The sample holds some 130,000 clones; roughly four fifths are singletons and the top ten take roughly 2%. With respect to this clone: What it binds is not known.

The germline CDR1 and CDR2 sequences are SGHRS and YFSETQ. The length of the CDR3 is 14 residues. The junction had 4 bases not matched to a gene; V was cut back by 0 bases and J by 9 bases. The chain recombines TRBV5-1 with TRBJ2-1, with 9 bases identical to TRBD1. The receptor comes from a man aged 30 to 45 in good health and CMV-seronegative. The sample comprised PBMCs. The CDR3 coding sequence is TGCGCCAGCAGCTTGGGGGACAGGGTAGGTGAGCAGTTCTTC. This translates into CASSLGDRVGEQFF.